This T cell receptor beta chain stems from a study of brain T cells in children with intractable seizures. Overall study results and limits: Among the top 50 brain clones were public and private clonotypes. HCMV serostatus was not known, and viral specificity came from CDR3 similarity only. Absence of clones before surgery may stem from lower sequencing depth.

Using immunoSEQ multiplex PCR, the repertoire was profiled, and TCRdb retains in-frame clones only, with some absent. The sample lists 4,000 to 6,000 clones, 92% occurring once. Only cases whose brain tissue showed the highest T cell transcript signatures were sequenced. At least one anti-epileptic drug was given before surgery. About this clone: The antigen is not known.

The source of this sequence is a boy under three years old with focal cortical dysplasia and intractable seizures. The material was resected brain tissue, obtained at surgery.

The CDR3 nucleotides read TGTGCCAGTACAATACAGGGGCCAGAACCCTACGAGCAGTACTTC. It specifies CASTIQGPEPYEQYF. This chain connects TRBV7-9 to TRBJ2-7; 7 bases match TRBD1. The V segment lost 9 bases and the J segment 2 bases; nucleotides outside the gene matches: 13. The CDR3 is 15 amino acids. CDR1 is SEHNR and CDR2 is FQNEAQ in the germline V gene (reference sequence).